This TCR beta chain came from a study of T cells in localized non-small cell lung cancer. Using immunoSEQ multiplex PCR, the repertoire was profiled, and TCRdb retains in-frame clones only, with some absent. The sample carries over 55,000 clones, about nine tenths recorded once. The germline V gene has CDR1 SGHDT and CDR2 YYEEEE. This CDR3 region has 13 residues. The V gene end was trimmed by 4 bases and the J gene end by 7 bases; junction bases not matched to a gene: 2. This clone was observed a single time. The specimen comprised peripheral blood, sampled before any cancer treatment. The rearrangement joins TRBV5-6 to TRBJ1-6; 7 nucleotides line up with TRBD1. The TCR was taken from a woman between 35 and 75 years old with stage I lung adenocarcinoma. This chain's CDR3 is CASSVTGNSPLHF. For the CDR3, the DNA is TGTGCCAGCAGCGTGACAGGGAATTCACCCCTCCACTTT.